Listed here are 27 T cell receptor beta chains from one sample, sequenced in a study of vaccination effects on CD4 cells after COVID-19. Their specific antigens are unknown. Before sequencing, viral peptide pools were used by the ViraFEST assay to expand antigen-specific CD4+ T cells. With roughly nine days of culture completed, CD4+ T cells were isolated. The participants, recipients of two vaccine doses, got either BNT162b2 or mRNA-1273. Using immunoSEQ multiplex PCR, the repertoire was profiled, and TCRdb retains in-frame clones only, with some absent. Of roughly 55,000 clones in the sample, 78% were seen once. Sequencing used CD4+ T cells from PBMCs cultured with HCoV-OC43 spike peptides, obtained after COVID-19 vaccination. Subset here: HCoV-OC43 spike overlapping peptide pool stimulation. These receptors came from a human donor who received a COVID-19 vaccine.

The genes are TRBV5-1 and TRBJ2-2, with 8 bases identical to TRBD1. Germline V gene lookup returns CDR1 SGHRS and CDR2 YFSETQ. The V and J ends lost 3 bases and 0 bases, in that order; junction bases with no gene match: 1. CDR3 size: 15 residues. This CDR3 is CASSSGQANTGELFF. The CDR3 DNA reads TGCGCCAGCAGCTCGGGACAGGCGAACACCGGGGAGCTGTTTTTT.

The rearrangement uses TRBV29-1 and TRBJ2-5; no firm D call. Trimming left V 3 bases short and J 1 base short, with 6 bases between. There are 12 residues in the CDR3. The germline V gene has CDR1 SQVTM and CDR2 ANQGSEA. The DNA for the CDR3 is TGCAGCGTTGACGAAGGCCAAGAGACCCAGTACTTC. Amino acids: CSVDEGQETQYF.

CDR3 nucleotide sequence: TGTGCCAGCAGCTACGATGACGGGCCGGAAAGCAAAAACATTCAGTACTTC. Translating gives CASSYDDGPESKNIQYF. The V call is TRBV3-1 (or the pseudogene TRBV3-2), the J call TRBJ2-4; D is unresolved. CDR3 length: 17 residues. Germline assignment: CDR1 LGHDT and CDR2 YNNKEL (reference sequence). V was pared by 5 bases and J by 3 bases, with 20 bases between.

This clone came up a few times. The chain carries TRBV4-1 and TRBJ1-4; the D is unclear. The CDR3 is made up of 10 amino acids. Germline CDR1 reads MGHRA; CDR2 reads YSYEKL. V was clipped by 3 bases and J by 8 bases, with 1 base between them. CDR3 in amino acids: CASSHEKLFF. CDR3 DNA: TGCGCCAGCAGCCACGAAAAACTGTTTTTT.

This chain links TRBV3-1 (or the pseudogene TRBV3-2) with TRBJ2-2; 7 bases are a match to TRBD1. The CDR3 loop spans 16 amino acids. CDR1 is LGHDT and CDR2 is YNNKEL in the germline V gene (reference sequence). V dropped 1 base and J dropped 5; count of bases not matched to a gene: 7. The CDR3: CASSQAARGSTGELFF. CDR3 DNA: TGTGCCAGCAGCCAAGCGGCCAGGGGGTCTACCGGGGAGCTGTTTTTT.

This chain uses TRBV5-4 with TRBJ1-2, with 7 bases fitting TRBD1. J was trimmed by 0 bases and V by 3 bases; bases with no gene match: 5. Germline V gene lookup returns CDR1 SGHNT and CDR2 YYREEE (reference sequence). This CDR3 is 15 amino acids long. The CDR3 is CASSSLGTANYGYTF. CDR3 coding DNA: TGTGCCAGCAGCTCTCTAGGGACAGCTAACTATGGCTACACCTTC. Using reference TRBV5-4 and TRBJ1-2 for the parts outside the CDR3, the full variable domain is ETGVTQSPTHLIKTRGQQVTLRCSSQSGHNTVSWYQQALGQGPQFIFQYYREEENGRGNFPPRFSGLQFPNYSSELNVNALELDDSALYLCASSSLGTANYGYTFGSGTRLTVV.

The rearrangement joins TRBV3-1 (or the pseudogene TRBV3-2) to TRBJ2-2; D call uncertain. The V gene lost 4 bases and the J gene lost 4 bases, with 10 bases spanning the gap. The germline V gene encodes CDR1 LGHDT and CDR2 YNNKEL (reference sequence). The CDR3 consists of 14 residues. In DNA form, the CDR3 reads TGTGCCAGCAGCCCATCCAGAGTCACCGGGGAGCTGTTTTTT. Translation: CASSPSRVTGELFF.

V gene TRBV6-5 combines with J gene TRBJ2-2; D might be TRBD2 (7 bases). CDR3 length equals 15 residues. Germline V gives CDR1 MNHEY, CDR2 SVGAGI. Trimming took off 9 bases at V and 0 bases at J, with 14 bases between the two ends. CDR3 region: CARGGVATNTGELFF. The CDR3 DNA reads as TGTGCCAGAGGGGGGGTTGCTACGAACACCGGGGAGCTGTTTTTT.

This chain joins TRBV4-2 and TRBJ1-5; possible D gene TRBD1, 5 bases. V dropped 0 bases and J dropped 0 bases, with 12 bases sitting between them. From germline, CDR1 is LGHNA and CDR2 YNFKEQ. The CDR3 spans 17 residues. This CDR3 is CASSQDQGTYSNQPQHF. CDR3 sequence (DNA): TGTGCCAGCAGCCAAGATCAAGGGACGTATAGCAATCAGCCCCAGCATTTT.

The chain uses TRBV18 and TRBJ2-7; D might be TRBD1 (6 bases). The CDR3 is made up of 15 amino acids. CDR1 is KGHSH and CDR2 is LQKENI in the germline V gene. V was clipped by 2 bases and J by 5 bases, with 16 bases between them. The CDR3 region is CASSPTRTGMHEQYV. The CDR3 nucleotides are TGTGCCAGCTCACCAACCCGAACAGGGATGCACGAGCAGTACGTC.

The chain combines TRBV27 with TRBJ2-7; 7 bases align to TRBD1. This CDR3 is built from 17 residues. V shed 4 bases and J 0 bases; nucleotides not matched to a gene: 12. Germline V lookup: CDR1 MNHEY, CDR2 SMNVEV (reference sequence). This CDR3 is CASSSTGIRQGSYEQYV. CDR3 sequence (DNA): TGTGCCAGCAGTTCTACGGGGATTCGACAGGGCTCCTACGAGCAGTACGTC.

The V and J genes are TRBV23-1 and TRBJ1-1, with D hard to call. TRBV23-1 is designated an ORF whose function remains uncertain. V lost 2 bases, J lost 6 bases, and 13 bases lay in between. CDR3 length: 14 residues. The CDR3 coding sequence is TGCGCCAGCAGTCAAGTCTCTTGCGTCTCTGAAGCTTTCTTT. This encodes CASSQVSCVSEAFF.

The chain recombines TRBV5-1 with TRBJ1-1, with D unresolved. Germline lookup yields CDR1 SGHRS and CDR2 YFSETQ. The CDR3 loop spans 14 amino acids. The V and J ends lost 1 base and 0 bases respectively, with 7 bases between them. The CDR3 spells CASSLWALNTEAFF. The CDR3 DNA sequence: TGCGCCAGCAGCTTGTGGGCCTTGAACACTGAAGCTTTCTTT. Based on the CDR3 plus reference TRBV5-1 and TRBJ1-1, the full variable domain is KAGVTQTPRYLIKTRGQQVTLSCSPISGHRSVSWYQQTPGQGLQFLFEYFSETQRNKGNFPGRFSGRQFSNSRSEMNVSTLELGDSALYLCASSLWALNTEAFFGQGTRLTVV.

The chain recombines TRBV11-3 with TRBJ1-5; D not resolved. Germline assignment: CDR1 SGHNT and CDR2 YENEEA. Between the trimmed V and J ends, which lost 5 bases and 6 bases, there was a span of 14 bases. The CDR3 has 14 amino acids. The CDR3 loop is CASSRRHYVQPQHF. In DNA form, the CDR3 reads TGTGCCAGCAGCCGCCGACACTACGTTCAGCCCCAGCATTTT.

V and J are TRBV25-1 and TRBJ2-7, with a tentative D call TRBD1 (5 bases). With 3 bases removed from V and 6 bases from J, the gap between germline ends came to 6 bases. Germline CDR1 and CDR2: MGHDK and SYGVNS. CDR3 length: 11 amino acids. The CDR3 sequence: CASSDRAEQYV. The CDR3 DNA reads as TGTGCCAGCAGTGACAGGGCCGAGCAGTACGTC.

The CDR3: CASSRGQGNSYGYTF. In DNA form, the CDR3 reads TGTGCCAGCAGCCGGGGACAGGGGAATTCCTATGGCTACACCTTC. This chain links TRBV6-4 with TRBJ1-2; the match to TRBD1 covers 10 bases. CDR1 and CDR2 from the germline V gene are MRHNA and SNTAGT. The J segment lost 4 bases and the V segment lost 6 bases, leaving 8 bases of the junction unmatched. This CDR3 contains 15 residues.

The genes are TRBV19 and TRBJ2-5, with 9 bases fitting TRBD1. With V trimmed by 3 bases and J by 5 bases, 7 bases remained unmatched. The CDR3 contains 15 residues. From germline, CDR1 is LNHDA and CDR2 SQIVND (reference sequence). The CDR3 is CASSIAQGAGETQYF. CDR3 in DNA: TGTGCCAGTAGTATTGCACAGGGGGCTGGTGAGACCCAGTACTTC.

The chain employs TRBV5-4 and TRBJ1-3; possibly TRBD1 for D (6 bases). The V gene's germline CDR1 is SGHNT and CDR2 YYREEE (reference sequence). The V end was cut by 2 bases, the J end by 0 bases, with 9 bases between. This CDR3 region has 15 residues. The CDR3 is CASSFPQGSGNTIYF. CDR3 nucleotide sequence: TGTGCCAGCAGCTTCCCACAGGGCTCTGGAAACACCATATATTTT.

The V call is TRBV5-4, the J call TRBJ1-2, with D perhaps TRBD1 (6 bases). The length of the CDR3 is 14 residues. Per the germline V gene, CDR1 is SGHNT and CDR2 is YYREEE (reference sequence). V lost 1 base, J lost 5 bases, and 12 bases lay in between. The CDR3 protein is CASSLRRGWYGYTF. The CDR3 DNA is TGTGCCAGCAGCTTGAGGAGGGGGTGGTATGGCTACACCTTC.

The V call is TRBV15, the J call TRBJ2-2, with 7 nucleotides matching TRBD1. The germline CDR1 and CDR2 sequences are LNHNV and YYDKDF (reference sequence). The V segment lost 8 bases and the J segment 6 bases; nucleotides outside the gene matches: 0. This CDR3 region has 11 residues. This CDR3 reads CATQGAGELFF. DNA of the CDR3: TGTGCCACCCAGGGGGCCGGGGAGCTGTTTTTT.

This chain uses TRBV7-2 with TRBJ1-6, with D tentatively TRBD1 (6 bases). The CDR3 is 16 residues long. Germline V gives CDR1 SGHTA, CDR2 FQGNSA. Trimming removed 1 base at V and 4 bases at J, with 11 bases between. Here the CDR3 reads CASSLDARGYNSPLHF. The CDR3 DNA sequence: TGTGCCAGCAGCTTAGATGCCAGGGGTTATAATTCACCCCTCCACTTT.

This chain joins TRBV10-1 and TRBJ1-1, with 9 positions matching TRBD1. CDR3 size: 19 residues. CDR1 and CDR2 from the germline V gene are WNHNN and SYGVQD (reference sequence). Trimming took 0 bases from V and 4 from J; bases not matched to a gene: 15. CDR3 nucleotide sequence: TGCGCCAGCAGTGAGTCGAGGGCTGGGACAGGGATTTCTGGCACTGAAGCTTTCTTT. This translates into CASSESRAGTGISGTEAFF.

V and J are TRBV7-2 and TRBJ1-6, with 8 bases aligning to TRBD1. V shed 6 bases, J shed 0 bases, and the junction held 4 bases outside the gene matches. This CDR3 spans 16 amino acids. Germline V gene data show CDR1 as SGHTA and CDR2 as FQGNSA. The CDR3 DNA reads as TGTGCCAGCAGACGTCAGGGGGCCTCCTATAATTCACCCCTCCACTTT. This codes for CASRRQGASYNSPLHF.

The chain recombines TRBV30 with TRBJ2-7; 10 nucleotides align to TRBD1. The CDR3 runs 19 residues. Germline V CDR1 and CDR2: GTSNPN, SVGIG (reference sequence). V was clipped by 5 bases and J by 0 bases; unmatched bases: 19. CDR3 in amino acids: CAWRSHRDRGPLDSYEQYV. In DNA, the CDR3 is TGTGCCTGGCGCTCCCATCGGGACAGGGGACCGTTAGACTCCTACGAGCAGTACGTC.

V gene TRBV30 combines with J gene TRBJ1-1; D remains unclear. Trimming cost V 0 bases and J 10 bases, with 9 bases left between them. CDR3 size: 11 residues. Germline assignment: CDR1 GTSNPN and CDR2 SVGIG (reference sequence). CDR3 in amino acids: CAWSVLGGAFF. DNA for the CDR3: TGTGCCTGGAGTGTATTGGGAGGAGCTTTCTTT.

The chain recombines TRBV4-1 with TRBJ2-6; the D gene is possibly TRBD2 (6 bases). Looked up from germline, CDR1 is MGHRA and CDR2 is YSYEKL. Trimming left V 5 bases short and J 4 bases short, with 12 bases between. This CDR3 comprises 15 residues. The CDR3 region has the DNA TGCGCCAGCAGCTCCCAGGGAGGCGGGGCCAACGTCCTGACTTTC. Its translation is CASSSQGGGANVLTF.

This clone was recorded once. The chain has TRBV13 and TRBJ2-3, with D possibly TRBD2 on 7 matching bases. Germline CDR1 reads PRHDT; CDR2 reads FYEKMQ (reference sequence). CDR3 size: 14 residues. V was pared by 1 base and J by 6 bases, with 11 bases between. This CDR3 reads CASSLEGRGDTQYF. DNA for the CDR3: TGTGCCAGCAGCTTAGAGGGGAGGGGGGATACGCAGTATTTT.